The clone carrying this TCR beta chain was detected many times. Its target is not known. TCRdb fed the RACE reads into MiXCR, producing one record per CDR3 protein. The table has tens of thousands of distinct CDR3 sequences, 11% seen once. Germline loops: CDR1 SEHNR, CDR2 FQNEAQ (reference sequence). The V and J ends lost 1 base and 6 bases respectively, with 10 bases between them. CDR3 size: 14 residues. Time point defined: patch test 3, about 24 weeks after DPC sensitization. Specified treatment: therapeutic diphenylcyclopropenone sensitization with weekly scalp DPC. The data belong to a study of human T cells and chemical hapten exposure. Study background: Chiefly female patients presented with alopecia areata, totalis or universalis. Study-level findings and limits: TCRs above 1 in 1000 frequency stayed constant with DPC sensitization.

The sequence came from a woman between 45 and 65 years old with alopecia areata. Some clones in this sample may be carry-over from other donors' samples. The specimen comprised whole blood, sampled in connection with sensitization to the hapten diphenylcyclopropenone (DPC). V gene TRBV7-9 combines with J gene TRBJ1-5; no clear D. CDR3 sequence reads: CASSLEGGSQPQHF. In nucleotides, the CDR3 is TGTGCCAGCAGCTTAGAGGGTGGCAGTCAGCCCCAGCATTTT.